These 3 T cell receptor beta chains originate from one sample sequenced in a study of blood T cell repertoires in COVID-19. Clones were read by immunoSEQ multiplex PCR, and TCRdb kept only the in-frame ones, dropping some. This sample yields 75,000 to 100,000 clones, of which 81% are seen a single time; about 10% belongs to the top ten. The sequenced sample consisted of peripheral blood. These receptors originate from a woman of 80 years or more with acute or convalescent COVID-19.

V and J are TRBV5-1 and TRBJ1-3; no definite D call. Between the trimmed V and J ends, which lost 0 bases and 0 bases, there was a span of 7 bases. The CDR3 runs 15 residues. Germline V gene lookup returns CDR1 SGHRS and CDR2 YFSETQ. CDR3 loop: CASSLGSGSGNTIYF. CDR3 in DNA: TGCGCCAGCAGCTTGGGGTCAGGCTCTGGAAACACCATATATTTT.

The V gene is TRBV6-5, the J gene TRBJ2-5; maybe TRBD1 (5 bases). The CDR3 covers 15 residues. Germline values: CDR1 MNHEY, CDR2 SVGAGI. Trimming pared 2 bases from V and 2 bases from J, leaving 12 bases between. The CDR3 region is CASSYLLTDQETQYF. The CDR3 region has the DNA TGTGCCAGCAGTTACCTGTTGACAGATCAAGAGACCCAGTACTTC.

The V call is TRBV2, the J call TRBJ2-2; 10 bases match TRBD2. Trimming cost V 7 bases and J 8 bases; bases outside gene matches: 10. Germline V lookup: CDR1 SNHLY, CDR2 FYNNEI. CDR3 length: 15 amino acids. Here the CDR3 DNA reads TGTGCCAGCACCACAATAGCGGGGGGACTTGGGGAGCTGTTTTTT. Translating gives CASTTIAGGLGELFF.